The TCR beta chain described here comes from a study of cytomegalovirus exposure and HLA in healthy donors. Study results and limitations: In a later analysis, HLA-associated TCR beta chains were more clonally expanded than equally common others. Researchers had no immune exposure information except CMV serostatus available.

Trimming removed 7 bases from V and 2 bases from J; junction bases left unmatched: 6. CDR1 is SGHRS, CDR2 YFSETQ, per germline. CDR3 length: 16 residues. About this clone: Its antigen is as yet unknown.

Both 60 Vbeta primers and 13 Jbeta primers went into the PCR. This table comes from immunoSEQ multiplex PCR, and its TCRdb copy is limited to in-frame clones, with some not included. The table shows 130,000 to 150,000 clones, with over 60% occurring only once. This TCR was recovered from a man aged 35-49 years in good health and CMV-seropositive. V and J are TRBV5-1 and TRBJ2-5; TRBD2 agrees at 15 bases. What was sequenced was PBMCs. The CDR3 coding sequence is TGCGCCAGCGGAACAGGACTAGCGGGAGGGCAAGAGACCCAGTACTTC. It yields the protein CASGTGLAGGQETQYF.